The TCR beta chain described here comes from a study of cytomegalovirus exposure and HLA in healthy donors. Findings and caveats of the study: Later analysis identified a missense DCLRE1C variant that was linked to TCR beta V- and J-gene trimming.

The germline V gene encodes CDR1 SGHNT and CDR2 YENEEA. V lost 3 bases and J 5 bases, leaving 20 bases between the germline ends. The CDR3 is made up of 17 amino acids. This clone occurred once. Its antigen is unknown. Primers included in the PCR were 60 Vbeta and 13 Jbeta primers. The method was immunoSEQ multiplex PCR; TCRdb's version includes in-frame clones alone and lacks a portion of them. This sample yields approximately 140,000 clones, of which just under 75% are seen a single time; 1.5% to 2% belongs to the top ten. The source material was PBMCs. This chain uses TRBV11-3 with TRBJ2-1; D perhaps matches TRBD2 (5 bases). This TCR was sampled from a woman aged 18-30 years in good health and CMV-seronegative. The CDR3 DNA reads TGTGCCAGCAGCTTGGCCCTCATGGGAGAGCTAAACAATGAGCAGTTCTTC. This sequence encodes CASSLALMGELNNEQFF.